These T cell receptor beta chains were read from a single sample in a study of blood T cell repertoires in COVID-19. Only in-frame clones appear in the TCRdb table, and some are missing; sequencing was by immunoSEQ multiplex PCR. The sample shows fewer than 300,000 clones, roughly 88% of them seen only once. The sequenced sample was peripheral blood. The source is a woman in her 30s with acute or convalescent COVID-19. Each CDR3 is given with its conserved first and last residue. A D gene is named only where the DNA matches it firmly. Clone size, where shown, is once, few, many, or a class for clones that have expanded.

cdr3_length j_call clone_size v_call d_call cdr3_aa cdr3_nt
14 TRBJ1-5 . TRBV6-5 . CASSYSGGNQPQHF TGTGCCAGCAGTTACTCCGGGGGCAATCAGCCCCAGCATTTT
12 TRBJ2-7 . TRBV7-9 TRBD2 CASSRRGDEQYF TGTGCCAGCAGCCGGCGGGGGGACGAGCAGTACTTC
15 TRBJ2-1 . TRBV19 . CASSKGGLEYNEQFF TGTGCCAGTAGTAAAGGGGGATTGGAGTACAATGAGCAGTTCTTC
14 TRBJ2-1 once TRBV11-2 . CASSLLTAYNEQFF TGTGCCAGCAGCTTATTGACAGCCTACAATGAGCAGTTCTTC
14 TRBJ1-1 . TRBV6-5 TRBD1 CASSFGQVNTEAFF TGTGCCAGCAGTTTCGGACAGGTGAACACTGAAGCTTTCTTT
14 TRBJ2-7 . TRBV7-9 . CASSTGLSSYEQYF TGTGCCAGCAGCACTGGACTCAGCTCCTACGAGCAGTACTTC
19 TRBJ2-5 once TRBV11-2 TRBD2 CASSLGVDLAGGPGETQYF TGTGCCAGCAGCTTAGGGGTCGATCTAGCGGGAGGGCCGGGGGAGACCCAGTACTTC
14 TRBJ2-3 . TRBV19 TRBD1 CASRDRGSTDTQYF TGTGCCAGTAGAGACAGGGGGAGCACAGATACGCAGTATTTT
15 TRBJ1-5 . TRBV19 . CASSISPRYNQPQHF TGTGCCAGTAGTATATCCCCGCGATACAATCAGCCCCAGCATTTT
14 TRBJ2-5 . TRBV25-1 . CASSPPPQQETQYF TGTGCCAGCAGTCCCCCTCCACAGCAAGAGACCCAGTACTTC
15 TRBJ2-7 . TRBV19 TRBD2 CASSTSGSRSYEQYF TGTGCCAGTAGTACTAGCGGGAGTCGCTCCTACGAGCAGTACTTC
15 TRBJ1-1 . TRBV9 TRBD1 CASSVGGQGFTEAFF TGTGCCAGCAGCGTAGGAGGACAGGGCTTCACTGAAGCTTTCTTT
13 TRBJ2-1 . TRBV2 . CASRPGSYNEQFF TGTGCCAGCAGGCCGGGCTCCTACAATGAGCAGTTCTTC
14 TRBJ2-7 . TRBV5-1 TRBD2 CASSKTSGNHEQYF TGCGCCAGCAGCAAGACTAGCGGGAACCACGAGCAGTACTTC
14 TRBJ2-7 once TRBV10-3 TRBD2 CAISERLAGDEQYF TGTGCCATCAGTGAGCGACTAGCGGGAGACGAGCAGTACTTC
16 TRBJ2-7 few TRBV2 TRBD2 CASSARDFGRTYEQYF TGTGCCAGCAGCGCCAGGGACTTCGGGAGGACCTACGAGCAGTACTTC
19 TRBJ2-1 few TRBV6-2/TRBV6-3 . CASIPRLASTRSSYNEQFF TGTGCCAGCATCCCTCGGTTAGCATCTACCCGGAGCTCCTACAATGAGCAGTTCTTC
13 TRBJ2-7 . TRBV19 TRBD1 CASRQTGRYEQYF TGTGCCAGTAGACAGACAGGGCGCTACGAGCAGTACTTC
13 TRBJ1-2 once TRBV18 . CASSPLSGWGYTF TGTGCCAGCTCACCACTGTCAGGGTGGGGCTACACCTTC
19 TRBJ2-1 once TRBV6-6 TRBD2 CASRRGGTSGRMTYNEQFF TGTGCCAGCAGACGAGGCGGGACTAGCGGGAGGATGACCTACAATGAGCAGTTCTTC
15 TRBJ2-7 once TRBV7-2 TRBD1 CASSLAAGGRYEQYF TGTGCCAGCAGCTTAGCTGCAGGGGGCCGGTACGAGCAGTACTTC
16 TRBJ1-4 . TRBV25-1 . CASSDSAPDRFEKLFF TGTGCCAGCAGTGACTCCGCCCCCGACAGGTTTGAAAAACTGTTTTTT
16 TRBJ1-6 . TRBV30 TRBD1 CAWSSRGQGGGSPLHF TGTGCCTGGAGTAGCCGGGGACAGGGTGGAGGTTCACCCCTCCACTTT
16 TRBJ1-6 . TRBV9 TRBD1 CASSVEVRGSNSPLHF TGTGCCAGCAGCGTAGAAGTCAGGGGGTCGAATTCACCCCTCCACTTT
12 TRBJ1-1 . TRBV12-3/TRBV12-4 . CASSLEWGGAFF TGTGCCAGCAGTTTAGAATGGGGGGGAGCTTTCTTT
13 TRBJ2-3 . TRBV7-3 . CASSLARGDTQYF TGTGCCAGCAGCTTAGCCAGGGGAGATACGCAGTATTTT
14 TRBJ1-1 . TRBV18 TRBD1 CASKGTAMNTEAFF TGTGCCAGCAAGGGGACAGCCATGAACACTGAAGCTTTCTTT
13 TRBJ1-5 once TRBV12-3/TRBV12-4 . CASSLQGNQPQHF TGTGCCAGCAGTTTACAGGGGAATCAGCCCCAGCATTTT
13 TRBJ2-1 once TRBV5-6 TRBD1 CASKRTGRDEQFF TGTGCCAGCAAGAGGACAGGACGCGATGAGCAGTTCTTC
12 TRBJ1-2 . TRBV25-1 . CASSEYSYGYTF TGTGCCAGCAGTGAATACAGCTATGGCTACACCTTC
17 TRBJ2-1 . TRBV7-2 . CASSLRGGPAPYNEQFF TGTGCCAGCAGCTTAAGGGGGGGCCCGGCGCCCTACAATGAGCAGTTCTTC
13 TRBJ2-1 . TRBV6-5 TRBD2 CASRVAGHNEQFF TGTGCCAGCAGGGTAGCGGGACACAATGAGCAGTTCTTC
17 TRBJ2-2 once TRBV9 TRBD2 CASSVPSGTANTGELFF TGTGCCAGCAGCGTACCTAGCGGGACCGCGAACACCGGGGAGCTGTTTTTT
14 TRBJ1-2 . TRBV24-1 . CATSDFGSNYGYTF TGTGCCACCAGTGATTTTGGCAGTAACTATGGCTACACCTTC
15 TRBJ2-3 . TRBV10-2 . CASSEGKGVGATQYF TGCGCCAGCAGTGAGGGCAAGGGGGTGGGGGCGACGCAGTATTTT
16 TRBJ2-1 . TRBV7-2 . CASSPSGGTPGDEQFF TGTGCCAGCAGCCCTTCCGGGGGGACACCTGGGGATGAGCAGTTCTTC
14 TRBJ2-7 . TRBV9 TRBD2 CASSAGLSYYEQYF TGTGCCAGCAGCGCGGGACTATCTTACTACGAGCAGTACTTC
15 TRBJ2-1 . TRBV21-1 . CASSKTSGGYNEQFF TGTGCCAGCAGCAAGACTAGCGGGGGCTACAATGAGCAGTTCTTC
18 TRBJ2-5 . TRBV21-1 . CASSKVGRKGAPGETQYF TGTGCCAGCAGCAAAGTGGGGAGGAAAGGGGCGCCGGGGGAGACCCAGTACTTC
18 TRBJ1-6 . TRBV14 . CASSQDFSGMRNNSPLHF TGTGCCAGCAGCCAAGATTTCTCGGGGATGAGGAATAATTCACCCCTCCACTTT
15 TRBJ1-2 . TRBV5-1 . CASSLGGSGAYGYTF TGCGCCAGCAGCTTAGGGGGATCGGGCGCCTATGGCTACACCTTC
14 TRBJ2-7 once TRBV21-1 . CASSKQDSSYEQYF TGTGCCAGCAGCAAACAGGACTCTTCCTACGAGCAGTACTTC
17 TRBJ2-1 . TRBV6-2/TRBV6-3 TRBD2 CASSYSPLAGLFNEQFF TGTGCCAGCAGTTACTCACCGCTAGCGGGACTCTTCAATGAGCAGTTCTTC
18 TRBJ2-7 . TRBV12-5 TRBD2 CASGLVRLAGGETYEQYF TGTGCTAGTGGTTTGGTACGACTAGCGGGAGGGGAAACCTACGAGCAGTACTTC
15 TRBJ2-7 few TRBV27 TRBD2 CASSFSLAEAYEQYF TGTGCCAGCAGTTTCAGCCTAGCGGAAGCCTACGAGCAGTACTTC
16 TRBJ1-3 . TRBV7-3 . CASSLVGSGSGNTIYF TGTGCCAGCAGCTTAGTGGGCAGCGGATCTGGAAACACCATATATTTT
16 TRBJ2-7 . TRBV2 TRBD2 CASSETVLAPTYEQYF TGTGCCAGCAGCGAGACCGTACTAGCGCCCACCTACGAGCAGTACTTC
15 TRBJ1-4 . TRBV10-3 TRBD1 CAISESGDRNEKLFF TGTGCCATCAGTGAGTCTGGGGACAGGAATGAAAAACTGTTTTTT